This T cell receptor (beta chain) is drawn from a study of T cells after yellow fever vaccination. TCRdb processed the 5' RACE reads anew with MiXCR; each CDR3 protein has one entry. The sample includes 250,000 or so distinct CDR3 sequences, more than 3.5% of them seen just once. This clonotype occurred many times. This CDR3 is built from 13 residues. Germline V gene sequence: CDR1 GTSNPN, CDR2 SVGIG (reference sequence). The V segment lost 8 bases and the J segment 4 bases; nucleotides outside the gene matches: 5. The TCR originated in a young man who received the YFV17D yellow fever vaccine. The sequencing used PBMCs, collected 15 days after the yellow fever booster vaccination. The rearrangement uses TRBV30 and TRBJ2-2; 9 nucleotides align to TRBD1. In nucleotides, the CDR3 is TGTGCCGAAGGGGACAGGGCCACCGGGGAGCTGTTTTTT. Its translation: CAEGDRATGELFF.